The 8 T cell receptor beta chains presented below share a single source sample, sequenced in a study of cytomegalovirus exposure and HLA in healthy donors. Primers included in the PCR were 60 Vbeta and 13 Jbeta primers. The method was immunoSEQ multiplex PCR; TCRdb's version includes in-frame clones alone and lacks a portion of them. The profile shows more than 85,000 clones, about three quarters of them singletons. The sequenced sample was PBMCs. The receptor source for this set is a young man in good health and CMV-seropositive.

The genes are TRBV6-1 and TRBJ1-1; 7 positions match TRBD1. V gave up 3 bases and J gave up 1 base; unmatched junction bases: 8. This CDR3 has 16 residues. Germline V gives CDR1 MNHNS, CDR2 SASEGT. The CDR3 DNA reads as TGTGCCAGCAGTGATGCAGCCCGACAGGGGAACACTGAAGCTTTCTTT. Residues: CASSDAARQGNTEAFF.

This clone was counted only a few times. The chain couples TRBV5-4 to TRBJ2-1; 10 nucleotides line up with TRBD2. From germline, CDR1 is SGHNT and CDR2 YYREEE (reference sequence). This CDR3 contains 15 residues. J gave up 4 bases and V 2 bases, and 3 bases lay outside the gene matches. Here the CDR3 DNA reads TGTGCCAGCAGCTTAGAGACTAGCGGGTACAATGAGCAGTTCTTC. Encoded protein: CASSLETSGYNEQFF.

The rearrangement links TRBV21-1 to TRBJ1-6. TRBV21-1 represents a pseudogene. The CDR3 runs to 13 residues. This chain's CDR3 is CASSSDTDSPLHF. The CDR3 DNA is TGTGCCAGCAGCAGCGATACCGATTCACCCCTCCACTTT.

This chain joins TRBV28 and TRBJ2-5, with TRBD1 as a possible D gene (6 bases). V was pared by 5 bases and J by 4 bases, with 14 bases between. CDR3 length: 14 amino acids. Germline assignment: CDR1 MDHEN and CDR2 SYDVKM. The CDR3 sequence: CASSRLDRRETQYF. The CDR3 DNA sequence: TGTGCCAGCAGTCGACTGGACAGACGAGAGACCCAGTACTTC.

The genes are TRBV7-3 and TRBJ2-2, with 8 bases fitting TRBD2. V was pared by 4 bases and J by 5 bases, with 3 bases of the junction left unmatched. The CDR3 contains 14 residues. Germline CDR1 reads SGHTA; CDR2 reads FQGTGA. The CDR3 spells CASSSGGETGELFF. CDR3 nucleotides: TGTGCCAGCAGCTCGGGGGGGGAGACCGGGGAGCTGTTTTTT.

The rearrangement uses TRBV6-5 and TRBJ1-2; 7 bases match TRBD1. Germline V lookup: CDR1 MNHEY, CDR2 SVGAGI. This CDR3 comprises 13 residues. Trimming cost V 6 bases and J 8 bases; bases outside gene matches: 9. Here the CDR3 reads CASRLDRAEGYTF. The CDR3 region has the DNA TGTGCCAGCAGACTCGACAGGGCCGAGGGCTACACCTTC.

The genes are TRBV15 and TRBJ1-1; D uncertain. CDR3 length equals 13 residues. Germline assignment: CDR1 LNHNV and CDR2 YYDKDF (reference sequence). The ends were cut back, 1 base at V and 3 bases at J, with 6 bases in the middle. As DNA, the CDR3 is TGTGCCACCAGCAGAGTAGTGCACACTGAAGCTTTCTTT. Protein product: CATSRVVHTEAFF.

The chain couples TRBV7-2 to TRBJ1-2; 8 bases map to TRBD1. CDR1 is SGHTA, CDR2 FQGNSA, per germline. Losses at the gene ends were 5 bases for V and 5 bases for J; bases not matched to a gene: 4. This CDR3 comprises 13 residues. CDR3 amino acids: CASSEGQGYGYTF. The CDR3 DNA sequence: TGTGCCAGCAGCGAAGGACAGGGATATGGCTACACCTTC.